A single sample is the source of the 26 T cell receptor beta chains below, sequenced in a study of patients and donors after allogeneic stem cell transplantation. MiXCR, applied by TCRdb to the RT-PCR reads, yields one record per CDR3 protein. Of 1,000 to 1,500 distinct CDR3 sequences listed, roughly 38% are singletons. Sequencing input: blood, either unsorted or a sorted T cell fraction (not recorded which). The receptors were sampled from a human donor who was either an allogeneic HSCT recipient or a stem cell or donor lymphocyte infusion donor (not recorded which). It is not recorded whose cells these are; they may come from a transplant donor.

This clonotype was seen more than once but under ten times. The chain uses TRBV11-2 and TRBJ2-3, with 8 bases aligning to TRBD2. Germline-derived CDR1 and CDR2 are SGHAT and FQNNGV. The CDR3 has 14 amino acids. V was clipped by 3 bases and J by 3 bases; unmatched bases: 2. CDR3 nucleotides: TGTGCCAGCAGCTTGACTAGCGCTACAGATACGCAGTATTTT. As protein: CASSLTSATDTQYF.

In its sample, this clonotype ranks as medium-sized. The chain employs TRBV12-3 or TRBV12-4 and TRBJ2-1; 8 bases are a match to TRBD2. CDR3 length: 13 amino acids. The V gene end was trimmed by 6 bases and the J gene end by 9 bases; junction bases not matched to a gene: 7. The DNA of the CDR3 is TGTGCCAGCAGCACTAGCGGCCCGCTTGAGCAGTTCTTC. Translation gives CASSTSGPLEQFF.

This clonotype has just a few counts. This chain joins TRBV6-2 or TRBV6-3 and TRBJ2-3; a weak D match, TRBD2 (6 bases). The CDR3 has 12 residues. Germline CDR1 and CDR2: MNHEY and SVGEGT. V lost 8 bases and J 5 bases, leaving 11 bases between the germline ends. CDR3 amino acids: CASALAKDTQYF. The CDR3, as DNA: TGTGCCAGCGCCCTAGCGAAAGATACGCAGTATTTT.

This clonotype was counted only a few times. In DNA, the CDR3 is TGTGCCAGCAGACCCCCAGGGACCGGGGAGCTGTTTTTT. This codes for CASRPPGTGELFF. This sequence joins TRBV12-3 or TRBV12-4 and TRBJ2-2, with D perhaps TRBD1 (5 bases). With 6 bases removed from V and 5 bases from J, the gap between germline ends came to 10 bases. CDR3 length: 13 amino acids.

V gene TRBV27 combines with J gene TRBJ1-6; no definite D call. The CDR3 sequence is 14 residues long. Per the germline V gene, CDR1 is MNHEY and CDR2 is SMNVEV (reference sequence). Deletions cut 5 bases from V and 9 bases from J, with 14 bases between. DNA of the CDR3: TGTGCCAGCAGTACCGGACTCCCTGGTTCACCCCTCCACTTT. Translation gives CASSTGLPGSPLHF.

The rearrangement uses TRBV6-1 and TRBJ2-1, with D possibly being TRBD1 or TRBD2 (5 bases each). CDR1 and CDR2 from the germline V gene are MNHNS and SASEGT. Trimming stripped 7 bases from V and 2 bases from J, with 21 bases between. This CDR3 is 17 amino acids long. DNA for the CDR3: TGTGCCAGCACCAAGGGGAGTTCAACCCTCGCCTACAATGAGCAGTTCTTC. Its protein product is CASTKGSSTLAYNEQFF.

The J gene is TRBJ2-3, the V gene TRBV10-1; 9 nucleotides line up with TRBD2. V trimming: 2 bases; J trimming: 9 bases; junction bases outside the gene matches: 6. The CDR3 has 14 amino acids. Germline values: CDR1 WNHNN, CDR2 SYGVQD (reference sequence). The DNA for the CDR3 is TGCGCCAGCAGTGAGAGCCTAGCGGGATTGACGCAGTATTTT. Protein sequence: CASSESLAGLTQYF.

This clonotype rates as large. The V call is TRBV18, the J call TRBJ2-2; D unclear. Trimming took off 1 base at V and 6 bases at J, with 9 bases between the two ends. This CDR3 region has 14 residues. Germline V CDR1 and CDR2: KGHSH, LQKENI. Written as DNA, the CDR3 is TGTGCCAGCTCACCACGCGAGCACGCCGGGGAGCTGTTTTTT. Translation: CASSPREHAGELFF.

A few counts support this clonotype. The CDR3 sequence is CSVEPSSYNEQFF. The CDR3 DNA sequence: TGCAGCGTTGAGCCTAGCTCCTACAATGAGCAGTTCTTC. The chain employs TRBV29-1 and TRBJ2-1, with D hard to call. Germline CDR1 SQVTM, CDR2 ANQGSEA. This CDR3 has 13 residues. V was cut by 3 bases and J by 0 bases, with 6 bases left in between.

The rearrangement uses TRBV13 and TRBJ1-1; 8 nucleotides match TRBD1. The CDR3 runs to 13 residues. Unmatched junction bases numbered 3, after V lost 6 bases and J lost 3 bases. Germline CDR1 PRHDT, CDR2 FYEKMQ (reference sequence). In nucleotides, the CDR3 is TGTGCCAGCAGTCAGGACAGGGACACTGAAGCTTTCTTT. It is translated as CASSQDRDTEAFF. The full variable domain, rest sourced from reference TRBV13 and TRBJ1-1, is AAGVIQSPRHLIKEKRETATLKCYPIPRHDTVYWYQQGPGQDPQFLISFYEKMQSDKGSIPDRFSAQQFSDYHSELNMSSLELGDSALYFCASSQDRDTEAFFGQGTRLTVV.

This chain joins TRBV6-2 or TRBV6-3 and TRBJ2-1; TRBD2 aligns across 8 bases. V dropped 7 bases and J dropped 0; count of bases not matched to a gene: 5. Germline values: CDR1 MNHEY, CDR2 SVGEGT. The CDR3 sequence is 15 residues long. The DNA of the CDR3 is TGTGCCAGCAACCCGGGGGGGAGCTCCTACAATGAGCAGTTCTTC. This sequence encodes CASNPGGSSYNEQFF.

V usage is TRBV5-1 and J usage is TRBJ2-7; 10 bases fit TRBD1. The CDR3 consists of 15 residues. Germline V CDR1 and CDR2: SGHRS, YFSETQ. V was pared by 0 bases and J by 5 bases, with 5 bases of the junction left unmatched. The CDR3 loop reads CASSLARQGADEQYF. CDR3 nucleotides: TGCGCCAGCAGCTTGGCCCGACAGGGGGCGGACGAGCAGTACTTC. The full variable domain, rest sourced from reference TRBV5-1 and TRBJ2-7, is KAGVTQTPRYLIKTRGQQVTLSCSPISGHRSVSWYQQTPGQGLQFLFEYFSETQRNKGNFPGRFSGRQFSNSRSEMNVSTLELGDSALYLCASSLARQGADEQYFGPGTRLTVT.

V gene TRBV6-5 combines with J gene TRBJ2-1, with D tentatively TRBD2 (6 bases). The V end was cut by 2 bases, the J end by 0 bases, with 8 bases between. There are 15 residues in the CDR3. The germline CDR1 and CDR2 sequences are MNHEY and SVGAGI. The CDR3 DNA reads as TGTGCCAGCAGTTACGGTAGCGGCTCCTACAATGAGCAGTTCTTC. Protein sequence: CASSYGSGSYNEQFF.

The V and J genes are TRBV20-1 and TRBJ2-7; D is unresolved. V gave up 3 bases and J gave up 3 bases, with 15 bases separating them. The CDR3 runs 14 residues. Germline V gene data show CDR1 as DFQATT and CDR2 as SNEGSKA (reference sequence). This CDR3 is CSASDRSHYYEQYF. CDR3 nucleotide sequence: TGCAGTGCTAGCGATCGATCGCACTACTACGAGCAGTACTTC.

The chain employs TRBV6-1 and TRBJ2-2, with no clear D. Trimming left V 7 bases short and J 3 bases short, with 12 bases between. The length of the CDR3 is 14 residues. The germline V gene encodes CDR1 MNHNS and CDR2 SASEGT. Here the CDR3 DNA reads TGTGCCAGCATTGGTGTTCACCACACCGGGGAGCTGTTTTTT. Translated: CASIGVHHTGELFF.

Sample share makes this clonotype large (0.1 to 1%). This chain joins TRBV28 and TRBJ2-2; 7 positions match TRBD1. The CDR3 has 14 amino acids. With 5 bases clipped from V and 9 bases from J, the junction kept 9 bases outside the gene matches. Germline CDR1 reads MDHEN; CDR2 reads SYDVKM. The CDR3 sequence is CASSPMRDSRELFF. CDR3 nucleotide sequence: TGTGCCAGCAGTCCTATGAGGGACAGCAGGGAGCTGTTTTTT.

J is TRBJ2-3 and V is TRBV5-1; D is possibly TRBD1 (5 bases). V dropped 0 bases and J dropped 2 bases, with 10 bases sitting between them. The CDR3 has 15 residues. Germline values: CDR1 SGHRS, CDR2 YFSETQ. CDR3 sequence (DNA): TGCGCCAGCAGCTTGGGGCAGGGCGACACAGATACGCAGTATTTT. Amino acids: CASSLGQGDTDTQYF.

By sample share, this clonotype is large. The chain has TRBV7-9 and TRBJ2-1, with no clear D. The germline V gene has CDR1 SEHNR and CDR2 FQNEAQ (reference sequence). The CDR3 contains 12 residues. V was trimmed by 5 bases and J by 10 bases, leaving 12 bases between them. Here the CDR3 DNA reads TGTGCCAGCAGCCTAGGCAAAGGGGAGCAGTTCTTC. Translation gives CASSLGKGEQFF.

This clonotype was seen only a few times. DNA for the CDR3: TGTGCCAGCAGTCCACACGGTGCGGGCACCGGGGAGCTGTTTTTT. It translates to CASSPHGAGTGELFF. The gene calls are TRBV12-3 or TRBV12-4 and TRBJ2-2; possibly TRBD2 for D (5 bases). Trimming pared 5 bases from V and 4 bases from J, leaving 14 bases between. This CDR3 region has 15 residues.

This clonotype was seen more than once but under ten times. CDR3 in amino acids: CASSPDWDEQYF. The DNA of the CDR3 is TGTGCCAGCTCACCAGATTGGGACGAGCAGTACTTC. V is TRBV18 and J is TRBJ2-7; D unclear. Germline CDR1 KGHSH, CDR2 LQKENI. The CDR3 runs 12 residues. Trimming left V 2 bases short and J 5 bases short, with 7 bases between.

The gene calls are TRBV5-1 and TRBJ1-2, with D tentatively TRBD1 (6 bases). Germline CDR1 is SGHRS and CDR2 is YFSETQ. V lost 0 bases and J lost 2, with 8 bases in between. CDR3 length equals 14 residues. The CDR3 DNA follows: TGCGCCAGCAGCTTGGACGACAGGAACTATGGCTACACCTTC. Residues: CASSLDDRNYGYTF. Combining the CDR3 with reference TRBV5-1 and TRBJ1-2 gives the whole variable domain KAGVTQTPRYLIKTRGQQVTLSCSPISGHRSVSWYQQTPGQGLQFLFEYFSETQRNKGNFPGRFSGRQFSNSRSEMNVSTLELGDSALYLCASSLDDRNYGYTFGSGTRLTVV.

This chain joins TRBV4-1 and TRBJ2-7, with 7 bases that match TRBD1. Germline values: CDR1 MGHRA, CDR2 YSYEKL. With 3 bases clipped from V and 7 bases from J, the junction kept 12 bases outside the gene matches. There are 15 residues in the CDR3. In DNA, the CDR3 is TGCGCCAGCAGCCATCGTGACAGGGAATTGAGGGAGCAGTACTTC. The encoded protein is CASSHRDRELREQYF.

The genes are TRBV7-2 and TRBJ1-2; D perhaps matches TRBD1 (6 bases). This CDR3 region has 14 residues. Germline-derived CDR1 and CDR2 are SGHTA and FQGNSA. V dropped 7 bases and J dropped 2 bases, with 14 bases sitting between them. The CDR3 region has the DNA TGTGCCAGCACCAGAAGGGACAACAACTATGGCTACACCTTC. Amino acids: CASTRRDNNYGYTF.

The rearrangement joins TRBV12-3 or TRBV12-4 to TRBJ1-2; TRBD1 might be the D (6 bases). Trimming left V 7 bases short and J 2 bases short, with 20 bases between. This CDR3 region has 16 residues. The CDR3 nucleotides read TGTGCCAGCACCGCTCAAAGAGGGGGAACAAACTATGGCTACACCTTC. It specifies CASTAQRGGTNYGYTF.

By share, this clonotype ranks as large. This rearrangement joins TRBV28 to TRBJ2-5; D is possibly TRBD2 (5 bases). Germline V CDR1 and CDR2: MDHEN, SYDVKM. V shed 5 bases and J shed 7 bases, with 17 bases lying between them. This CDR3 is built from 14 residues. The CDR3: CASSTKGSLWTQYF. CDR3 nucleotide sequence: TGTGCCAGCAGTACCAAAGGGAGTCTCTGGACCCAGTACTTC.

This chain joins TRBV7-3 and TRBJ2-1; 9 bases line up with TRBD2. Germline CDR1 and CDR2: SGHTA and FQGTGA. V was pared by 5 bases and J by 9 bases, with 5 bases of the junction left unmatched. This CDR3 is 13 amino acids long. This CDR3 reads CASSRTSAGEQFF. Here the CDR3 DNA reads TGTGCCAGCAGCCGGACTAGCGCTGGTGAGCAGTTCTTC. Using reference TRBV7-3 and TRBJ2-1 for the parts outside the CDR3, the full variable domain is GAGVSQTPSNKVTEKGKYVELRCDPISGHTALYWYRQSLGQGPEFLIYFQGTGAADDSGLPNDRFFAVRPEGSVSTLKIQRTERGDSAVYLCASSRTSAGEQFFGPGTRLTVL.